Each of the 20 T cell receptor beta chains below was sequenced from the same sample in a study of blood T cell repertoires in COVID-19. Only in-frame clones appear in the TCRdb table, and some are missing; sequencing was by immunoSEQ multiplex PCR. The sample holds a few hundred thousand clones, 75% to 90% seen once. The sample comprised PBMCs or T cells enriched from blood (not recorded which). All receptors derive from a man aged 18 to 30 who had recovered from COVID-19.

This clone was observed a few times. The rearrangement joins TRBV13 to TRBJ2-1; a possible D gene is TRBD2 (5 bases). Germline V gives CDR1 PRHDT, CDR2 FYEKMQ (reference sequence). The CDR3 is 18 residues long. V lost 0 bases to trimming and J lost 5 bases, with 20 bases between them. CDR3 nucleotides: TGTGCCAGCAGCTTAGGTCATAGGTGGCGGGCGAACCACAATGAGCAGTTCTTC. Its translation is CASSLGHRWRANHNEQFF. Full variable domain (rest looked up from reference TRBV13 and TRBJ2-1): AAGVIQSPRHLIKEKRETATLKCYPIPRHDTVYWYQQGPGQDPQFLISFYEKMQSDKGSIPDRFSAQQFSDYHSELNMSSLELGDSALYFCASSLGHRWRANHNEQFFGPGTRLTVL.

V is TRBV27 and J is TRBJ1-2; possibly TRBD1 for D (6 bases). From germline, CDR1 is MNHEY and CDR2 SMNVEV (reference sequence). There are 13 residues in the CDR3. Between the trimmed V and J ends, which lost 3 bases and 4 bases, there was a span of 9 bases. In DNA, the CDR3 is TGTGCCAGCAGTTTCCAGGGGTTCTATGGCTACACCTTC. This translates into CASSFQGFYGYTF.

This clone has only a few counts. V and J are TRBV2 and TRBJ2-1; weak D call: TRBD1 (5 bases). This CDR3 is built from 14 residues. Trimming cost V 2 bases and J 6 bases, with 11 bases left between them. Per the germline V gene, CDR1 is SNHLY and CDR2 is FYNNEI. The CDR3 nucleotides read TGTGCCAGCAGTGAACGACAGATACTCAATGAGCAGTTCTTC. As protein: CASSERQILNEQFF.

The chain recombines TRBV6-5 with TRBJ1-5; D possibly corresponds to TRBD1 (6 bases). CDR1 is MNHEY and CDR2 is SVGAGI in the germline V gene. This CDR3 contains 14 residues. V was cut by 6 bases and J by 2 bases, with 11 bases left in between. CDR3 in DNA: TGTGCCAGCAGACAGGGATACGGCAATCAGCCCCAGCATTTT. Translating gives CASRQGYGNQPQHF.

This chain connects TRBV21-1 to TRBJ1-5; TRBD1 is the table's D call and was not checked against the DNA. TRBV21-1 is a documented pseudogene. CDR3 length: 16 amino acids. The CDR3 is CASSKGSVNSNQPQHF. CDR3 DNA: TGTGCCAGCAGCAAAGGTTCAGTGAATAGCAATCAGCCCCAGCATTTT.

J is TRBJ2-3 and V is TRBV11-2; unclear D gene. V was cut by 4 bases and J by 5 bases, with 7 bases left in between. The CDR3 consists of 12 residues. Germline V gene lookup returns CDR1 SGHAT and CDR2 FQNNGV. The CDR3 spells CASSSHLDTQYF. The CDR3 nucleotides read TGTGCCAGCAGCTCTCACTTAGATACGCAGTATTTT.

The rearrangement links TRBV7-2 to TRBJ1-5; maybe TRBD1 (5 bases). This CDR3 has 14 amino acids. Germline CDR1 is SGHTA and CDR2 is FQGNSA. Trimming took 5 bases from V and 1 from J, leaving 9 bases between them. The CDR3 reads CASSPRQSNQPQHF. For the CDR3, the DNA is TGTGCCAGCAGCCCTCGACAGAGCAATCAGCCCCAGCATTTT.

The rearrangement uses TRBV19 and TRBJ1-1; 10 bases align to TRBD1. CDR1 and CDR2 (germline): LNHDA, SQIVND (reference sequence). The CDR3 loop spans 14 amino acids. J gave up 4 bases and V 6 bases, and 5 bases lay outside the gene matches. The DNA for the CDR3 is TGTGCCAGTAGCGACAGGGGGCCTGGCACTGAAGCTTTCTTT. Translation gives CASSDRGPGTEAFF.

The rearrangement joins TRBV5-1 to TRBJ2-1, with D possibly TRBD2 on 6 matching bases. There are 15 residues in the CDR3. Deletions cut 2 bases from V and 4 bases from J, with 13 bases between. The germline CDR1 and CDR2 sequences are SGHRS and YFSETQ. Here the CDR3 DNA reads TGCGCCAGCAGCTTTACCGGGGACTCATACAATGAGCAGTTCTTC. Translated: CASSFTGDSYNEQFF.

This chain links TRBV5-1 with TRBJ2-3, with TRBD2 matching over 7 bases. CDR1 and CDR2 (germline): SGHRS, YFSETQ. This CDR3 is 16 amino acids long. Germline trimming cut 4 bases from V and 0 bases from J; bases unmatched to any gene: 8. The CDR3 DNA follows: TGCGCCAGCAGCCTACGACCTAGCGGAAGCACAGATACGCAGTATTTT. Its protein product is CASSLRPSGSTDTQYF.

J is TRBJ1-5 and V is TRBV19; TRBD1 agrees at 7 bases. The V and J ends lost 6 bases and 0 bases, in that order; junction bases with no gene match: 5. The CDR3 length is 15 residues. The germline V gene has CDR1 LNHDA and CDR2 SQIVND (reference sequence). The CDR3 region is CASSSTGISNQPQHF. The CDR3 DNA sequence: TGTGCCAGTAGCTCGACAGGGATTAGCAATCAGCCCCAGCATTTT.

The V call is TRBV3-1 (or the pseudogene TRBV3-2), the J call TRBJ2-3; 12 bases map to TRBD2. CDR1 and CDR2 from the germline V gene are LGHDT and YNNKEL (reference sequence). The length of the CDR3 is 18 residues. The V and J ends lost 7 bases and 4 bases, in that order; junction bases with no gene match: 15. The CDR3 nucleotides read TGTGCCAGCAAGCCAGGACTAGCGGGGTATACCCCGGCAGATACGCAGTATTTT. It specifies CASKPGLAGYTPADTQYF.

The sample holds a few counts of this clone. The genes are TRBV3-1 (or the pseudogene TRBV3-2) and TRBJ2-7; D possibly corresponds to TRBD1 (5 bases). Germline V gene data show CDR1 as LGHDT and CDR2 as YNNKEL (reference sequence). Trimming shortened V by 0 bases and J by 3 bases, and 9 bases separated the two germline ends. CDR3 size: 14 residues. Here the CDR3 DNA reads TGTGCCAGCAGCCAAGATCCAGGGAACTACGAGCAGTACTTC. Translation: CASSQDPGNYEQYF.

This sequence joins TRBV7-2 and TRBJ2-5, with 9 bases fitting TRBD1. This CDR3 region has 14 residues. Trimming took 7 bases from V and 3 from J; bases not matched to a gene: 6. Germline assignment: CDR1 SGHTA and CDR2 FQGNSA. CDR3 DNA sequence: TGTGCCAGCATCCGGGACAGGGCTAAAGAGACCCAGTACTTC. As protein: CASIRDRAKETQYF.

This clone has a count of ten or more. The rearrangement links TRBV7-9 to TRBJ2-3; D perhaps matches TRBD2 (5 bases). V lost 5 bases to trimming and J lost 0 bases, with 6 bases between them. In germline, CDR1 is SEHNR, CDR2 FQNEAQ (reference sequence). This CDR3 spans 13 amino acids. CDR3 loop: CASSGGSTDTQYF. The CDR3 region has the DNA TGTGCCAGCAGCGGCGGGAGCACAGATACGCAGTATTTT.

This clone has just one count. This chain uses TRBV6-5 with TRBJ1-1; a weak D match, TRBD1 (6 bases). V lost 6 bases and J lost 4, with 15 bases in between. The CDR3 sequence is 14 residues long. Looked up from germline, CDR1 is MNHEY and CDR2 is SVGAGI. Here the CDR3 DNA reads TGTGCCAGCAGGTCCCAAGGGACAATCACTGAAGCTTTCTTT. It yields the protein CASRSQGTITEAFF.

The J gene is TRBJ2-1, the V gene TRBV27, with D possibly being TRBD2 (6 bases). Germline-derived CDR1 and CDR2 are MNHEY and SMNVEV (reference sequence). CDR3 length: 14 amino acids. Trimming shortened V by 3 bases and J by 3 bases, and 9 bases separated the two germline ends. The CDR3 loop is CASSLGGVYNEQFF. CDR3 in DNA: TGTGCCAGCAGTTTGGGCGGGGTCTACAATGAGCAGTTCTTC.

The gene calls are TRBV6-5 and TRBJ1-5; the D is unclear. The V end was cut by 4 bases, the J end by 8 bases, with 9 bases between. This CDR3 is built from 12 residues. The germline gives CDR1 MNHEY, CDR2 SVGAGI. CDR3 sequence (DNA): TGTGCCAGCAGTTCTTCCGGGGAGCCCCAGCATTTT. It codes for CASSSSGEPQHF.

This clone occurred a few times. The genes are TRBV5-4 and TRBJ1-2; possibly TRBD1 for D (5 bases). Trimming removed 0 bases at V and 4 bases at J, with 13 bases between. CDR1 is SGHNT and CDR2 is YYREEE in the germline V gene (reference sequence). This CDR3 spans 15 amino acids. CDR3 residues: CASSLVGRDSYGYTF. CDR3 DNA sequence: TGTGCCAGCAGCTTGGTCGGCAGGGATTCCTATGGCTACACCTTC.

This sequence joins TRBV5-8 and TRBJ1-5, with a tentative D call TRBD1 (5 bases). CDR3 length: 17 amino acids. Trimming cost V 4 bases and J 1 base, with 18 bases left between them. The germline CDR1 and CDR2 sequences are SGHTS and YDEGEE. The CDR3 protein is CASSKRQISRSNQPQHF. Here the CDR3 DNA reads TGTGCCAGCAGCAAAAGACAGATCTCCCGGAGCAATCAGCCCCAGCATTTT.